This TCR beta chain is from a study of blood T cell repertoires in COVID-19. Study-wide background: The United States, Italy and Spain were the sources of the acute and convalescent COVID-19 samples. Sources were T cells, B-cell-depleted T cells, or PBMCs; the material itself was cDNA or gDNA.

A COVID-19 case was met by exposed participants within 2 weeks before study entry. Libraries were prepared by immunoSEQ multiplex PCR; TCRdb keeps only in-frame clonotypes and omits some of them. This sample has nearly 250,000 clones, with about 90% found just once. The sample comprised PBMCs or T cells enriched from blood (not recorded which). This TCR was sampled from a man between 45 and 60 years old who had been exposed to COVID-19.

CDR3 sequence reads: CASSLLTGGYGYTF. The CDR3 DNA sequence: TGTGCCAGCAGTTTACTGACAGGGGGCTACGGCTACACCTTC. The gene calls are TRBV28 and TRBJ1-2; TRBD1 agrees at 10 bases. Germline V gene data show CDR1 as MDHEN and CDR2 as SYDVKM. CDR3 size: 14 residues. The ends lost 2 bases at V and 8 bases at J; junction bases unmatched: 5.